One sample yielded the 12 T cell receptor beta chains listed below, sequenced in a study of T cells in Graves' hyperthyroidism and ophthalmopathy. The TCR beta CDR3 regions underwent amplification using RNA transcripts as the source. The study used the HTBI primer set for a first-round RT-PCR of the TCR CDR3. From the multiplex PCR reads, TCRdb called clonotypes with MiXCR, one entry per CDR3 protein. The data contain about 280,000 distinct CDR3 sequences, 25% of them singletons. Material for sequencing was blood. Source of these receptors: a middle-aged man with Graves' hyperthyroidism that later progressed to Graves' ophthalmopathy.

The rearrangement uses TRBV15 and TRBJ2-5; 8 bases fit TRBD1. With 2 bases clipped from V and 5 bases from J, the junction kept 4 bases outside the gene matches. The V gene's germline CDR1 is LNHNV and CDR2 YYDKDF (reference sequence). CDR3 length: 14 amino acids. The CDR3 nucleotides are TGTGCCACCAGCAGAAACCAGGGGGCTGAGACCCAGTACTTC. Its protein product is CATSRNQGAETQYF.

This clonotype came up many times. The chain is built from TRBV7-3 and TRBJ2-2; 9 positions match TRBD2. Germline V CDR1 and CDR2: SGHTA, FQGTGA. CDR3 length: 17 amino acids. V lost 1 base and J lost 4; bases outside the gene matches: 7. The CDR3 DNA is TGTGCCAGCAGCTTAATCCCTAGCGGGGCTCTCACCGGGGAGCTGTTTTTT. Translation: CASSLIPSGALTGELFF.

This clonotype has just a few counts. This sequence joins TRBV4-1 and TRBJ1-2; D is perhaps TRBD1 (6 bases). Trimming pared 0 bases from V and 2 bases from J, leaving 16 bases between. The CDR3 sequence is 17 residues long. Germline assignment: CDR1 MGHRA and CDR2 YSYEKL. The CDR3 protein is CASSQDVSGAQNYGYTF. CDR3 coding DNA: TGCGCCAGCAGCCAAGATGTGTCGGGGGCGCAAAACTATGGCTACACCTTC.

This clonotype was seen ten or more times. The CDR3 DNA is TGCAGTGCTAGAGCCGGGACCGATAGCAATCAGCCCCAGCATTTT. It yields the protein CSARAGTDSNQPQHF. The gene calls are TRBV20-1 and TRBJ1-5; possibly TRBD1 for D (5 bases). The CDR3 contains 15 residues. V gave up 1 base and J gave up 0 bases, with 10 bases separating them. CDR1 and CDR2 from the germline V gene are DFQATT and SNEGSKA (reference sequence).

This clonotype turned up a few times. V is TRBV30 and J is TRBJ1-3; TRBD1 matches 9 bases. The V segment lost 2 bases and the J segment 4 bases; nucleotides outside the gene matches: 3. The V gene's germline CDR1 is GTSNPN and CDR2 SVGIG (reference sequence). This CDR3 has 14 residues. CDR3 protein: CAWSPDRGGNTIYF. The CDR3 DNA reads TGTGCCTGGAGTCCGGACAGGGGCGGAAACACCATATATTTT. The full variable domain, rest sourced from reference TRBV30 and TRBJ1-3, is SQTIHQWPATLVQPVGSPLSLECTVEGTSNPNLYWYRQAAGRGLQLLFYSVGIGQISSEVPQNLSASRPQDRQFILSSKKLLLSDSGFYLCAWSPDRGGNTIYFGEGSWLTVV.

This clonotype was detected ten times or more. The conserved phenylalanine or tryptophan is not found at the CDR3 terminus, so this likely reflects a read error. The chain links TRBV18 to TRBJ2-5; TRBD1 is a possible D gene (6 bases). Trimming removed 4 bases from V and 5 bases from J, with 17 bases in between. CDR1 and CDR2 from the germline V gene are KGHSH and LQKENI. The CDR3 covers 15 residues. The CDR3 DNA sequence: TGTGCCAGCTCACTACTACAGGGAAAGCGGGAGACCCAGTACCTC. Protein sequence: CASSLLQGKRETQYL.

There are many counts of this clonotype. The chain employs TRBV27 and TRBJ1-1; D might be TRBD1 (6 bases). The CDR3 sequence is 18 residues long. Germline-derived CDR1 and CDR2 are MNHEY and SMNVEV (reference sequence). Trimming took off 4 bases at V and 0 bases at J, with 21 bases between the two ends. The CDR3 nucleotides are TGTGCCAGCAGTTCCCCGGACAGCTTAAGGGGAATGAACACTGAAGCTTTCTTT. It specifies CASSSPDSLRGMNTEAFF.

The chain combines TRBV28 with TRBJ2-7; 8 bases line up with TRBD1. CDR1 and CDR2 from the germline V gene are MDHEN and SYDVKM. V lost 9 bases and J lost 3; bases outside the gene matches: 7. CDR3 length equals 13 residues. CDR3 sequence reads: CASHRTGSYEQYF. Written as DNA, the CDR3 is TGTGCCAGTCACAGGACAGGGAGCTACGAGCAGTACTTC.

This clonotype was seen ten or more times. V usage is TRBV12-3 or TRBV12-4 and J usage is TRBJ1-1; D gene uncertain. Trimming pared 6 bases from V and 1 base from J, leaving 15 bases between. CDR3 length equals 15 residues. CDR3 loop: CASRPDWVTNTEAFF. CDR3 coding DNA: TGTGCCAGCAGGCCTGATTGGGTGACGAACACTGAAGCTTTCTTT.

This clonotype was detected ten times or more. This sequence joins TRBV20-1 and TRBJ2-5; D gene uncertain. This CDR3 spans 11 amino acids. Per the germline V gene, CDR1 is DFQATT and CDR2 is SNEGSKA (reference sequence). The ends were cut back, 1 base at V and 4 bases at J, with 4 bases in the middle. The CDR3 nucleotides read TGCAGTGCTAGAGCCCGAGAGACCCAGTACTTC. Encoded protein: CSARARETQYF.

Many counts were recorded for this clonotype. The DNA for the CDR3 is TGTGCCATCACTGGGACTGGAACTGGCTATGGCTACACCTTC. Encoded protein: CAITGTGTGYGYTF. The chain is built from TRBV10-3 and TRBJ1-2; D is perhaps TRBD1 (5 bases). Between the trimmed V and J ends, which lost 7 bases and 4 bases, there was a span of 16 bases. This CDR3 has 14 amino acids. Germline V CDR1 and CDR2: ENHRY, SYGVKD.

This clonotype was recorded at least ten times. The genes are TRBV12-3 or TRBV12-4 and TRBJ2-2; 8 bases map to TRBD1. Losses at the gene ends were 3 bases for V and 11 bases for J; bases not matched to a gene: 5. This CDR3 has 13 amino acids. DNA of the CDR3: TGTGCCAGCAGTTTGTCGGGACAGGTCGAGCTGTTTTTT. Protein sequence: CASSLSGQVELFF.